What follows describes a single TCR beta chain. Original handling: Nucleated cell number was recorded as an estimate derived from reference gene primer amplification. Profiled with immunoSEQ multiplex PCR; TCRdb holds only in-frame clones, not every one. V, J and clone size were drawn from that table, and D and trimming were deduced from the DNA. Found here are approximately 260,000 clones, 75% to 90% of them singletons; the top ten hold roughly 2.2%. The sample comes from a study of blood T cell repertoires in COVID-19. The overall study: There were acute and convalescent COVID-19 samples, and they came from the United States, Italy and Spain. The cDNA or gDNA used as material had been derived from T cells, B-cell-depleted T cells, or PBMCs.

CDR3 length: 15 amino acids. Trimming cost V 5 bases and J 7 bases; bases outside gene matches: 11. Per germline, CDR1 SGHVS and CDR2 FQNEAQ. The sample consisted of peripheral blood. The genes are TRBV7-8 and TRBJ2-1; 7 bases align to TRBD2. The receptor comes from a man over 45 with acute or convalescent COVID-19. The CDR3 loop reads CASSISGAEGNEQFF. In DNA form, the CDR3 reads TGTGCCAGCAGCATCAGCGGGGCAGAGGGAAATGAGCAGTTCTTC. Together with reference TRBV7-8 and TRBJ2-1, the CDR3 gives the full variable domain: GAGVSQSPRYKVAKRGQDVALRCDPISGHVSLFWYQQALGQGPEFLTYFQNEAQLDKSGLPSDRFFAERPEGSVSTLKIQRTQQEDSAVYLCASSISGAEGNEQFFGPGTRLTVL.